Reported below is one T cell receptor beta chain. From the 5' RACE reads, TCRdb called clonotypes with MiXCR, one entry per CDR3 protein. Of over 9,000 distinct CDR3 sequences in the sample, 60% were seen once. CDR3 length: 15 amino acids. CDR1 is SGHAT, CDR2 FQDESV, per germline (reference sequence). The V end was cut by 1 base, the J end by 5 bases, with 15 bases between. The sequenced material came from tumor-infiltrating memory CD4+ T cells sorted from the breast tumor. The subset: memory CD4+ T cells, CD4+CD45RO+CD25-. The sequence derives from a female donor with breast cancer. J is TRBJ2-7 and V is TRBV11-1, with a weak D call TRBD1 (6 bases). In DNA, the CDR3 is TGTGCCAGCAGCTTAGGTGAGGCAGGGGAACACGAGCAGTACTTC. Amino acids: CASSLGEAGEHEQYF. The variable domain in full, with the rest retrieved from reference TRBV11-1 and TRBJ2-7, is EAEVAQSPRYKITEKSQAVAFWCDPISGHATLYWYRQILGQGPELLVQFQDESVVDDSQLPKDRFSAERLKGVDSTLKIQPAELGDSAMYLCASSLGEAGEHEQYFGPGTRLTVT.